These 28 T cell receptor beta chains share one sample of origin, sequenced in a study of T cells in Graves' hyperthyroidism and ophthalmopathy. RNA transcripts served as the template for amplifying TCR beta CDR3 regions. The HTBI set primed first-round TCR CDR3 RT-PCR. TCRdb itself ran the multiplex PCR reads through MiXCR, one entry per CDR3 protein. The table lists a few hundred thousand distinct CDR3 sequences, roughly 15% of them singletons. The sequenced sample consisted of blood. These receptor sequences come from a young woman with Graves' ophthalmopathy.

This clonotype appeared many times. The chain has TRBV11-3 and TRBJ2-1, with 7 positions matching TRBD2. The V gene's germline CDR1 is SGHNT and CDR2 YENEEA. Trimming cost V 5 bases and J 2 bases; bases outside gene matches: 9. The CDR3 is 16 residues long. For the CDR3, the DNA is TGTGCCAGCAGCCCCAGGAAGGGAGGGACCTACAATGAGCAGTTCTTC. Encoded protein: CASSPRKGGTYNEQFF.

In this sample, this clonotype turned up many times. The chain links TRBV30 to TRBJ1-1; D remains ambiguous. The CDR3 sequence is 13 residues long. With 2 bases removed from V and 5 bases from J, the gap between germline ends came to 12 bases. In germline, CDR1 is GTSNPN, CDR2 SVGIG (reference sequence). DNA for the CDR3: TGTGCCTGGAGTAGGAGGAGTACGACTGAAGCTTTCTTT. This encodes CAWSRRSTTEAFF. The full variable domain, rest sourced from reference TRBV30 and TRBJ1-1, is SQTIHQWPATLVQPVGSPLSLECTVEGTSNPNLYWYRQAAGRGLQLLFYSVGIGQISSEVPQNLSASRPQDRQFILSSKKLLLSDSGFYLCAWSRRSTTEAFFGQGTRLTVV.

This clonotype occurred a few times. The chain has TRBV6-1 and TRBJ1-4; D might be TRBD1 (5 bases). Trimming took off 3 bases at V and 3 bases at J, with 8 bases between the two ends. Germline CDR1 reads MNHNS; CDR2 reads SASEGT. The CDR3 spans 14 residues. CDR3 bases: TGTGCCAGCAGTGACGGGACCCCTAATGAAAAACTGTTTTTT. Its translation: CASSDGTPNEKLFF.

The CDR3 sequence is CASSSIATQETQYF. In DNA, the CDR3 is TGTGCCAGCAGCTCCATCGCAACCCAAGAGACCCAGTACTTC. The V gene is TRBV7-9, the J gene TRBJ2-5; no reliable D call. The CDR3 has 14 amino acids. The germline V gene encodes CDR1 SEHNR and CDR2 FQNEAQ (reference sequence). V lost 4 bases, J lost 1 base, and 10 bases lay in between.

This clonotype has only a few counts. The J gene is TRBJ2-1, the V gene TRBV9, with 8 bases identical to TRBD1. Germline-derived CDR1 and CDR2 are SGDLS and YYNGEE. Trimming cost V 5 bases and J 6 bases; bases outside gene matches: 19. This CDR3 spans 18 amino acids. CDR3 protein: CASSPGQGGRRAGNEQFF. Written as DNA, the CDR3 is TGTGCCAGCAGTCCCGGACAGGGAGGACGACGGGCTGGCAATGAGCAGTTCTTC.

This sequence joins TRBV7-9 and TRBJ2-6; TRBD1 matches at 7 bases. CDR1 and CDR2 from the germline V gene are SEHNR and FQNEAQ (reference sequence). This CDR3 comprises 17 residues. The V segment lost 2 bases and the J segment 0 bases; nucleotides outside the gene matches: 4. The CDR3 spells CASSLRTGVSGANVLTF. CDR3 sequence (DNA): TGTGCCAGCAGCTTAAGGACAGGCGTCTCTGGGGCCAACGTCCTGACTTTC.

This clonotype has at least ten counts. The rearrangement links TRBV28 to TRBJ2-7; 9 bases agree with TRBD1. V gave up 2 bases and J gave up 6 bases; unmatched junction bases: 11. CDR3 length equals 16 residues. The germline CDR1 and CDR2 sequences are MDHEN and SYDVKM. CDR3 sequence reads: CASSLRRDRGFFEQYF. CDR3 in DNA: TGTGCCAGCAGTTTAAGAAGAGACAGGGGGTTTTTCGAGCAGTACTTC.

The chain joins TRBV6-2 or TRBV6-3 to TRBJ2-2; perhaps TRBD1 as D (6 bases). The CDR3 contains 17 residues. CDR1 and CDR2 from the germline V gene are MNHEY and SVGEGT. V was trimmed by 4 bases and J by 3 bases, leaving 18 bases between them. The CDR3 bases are TGTGCCAGCAGTTCCCAGCTCGGGGCAGGGGACACCGGGGAGCTGTTTTTT. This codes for CASSSQLGAGDTGELFF.

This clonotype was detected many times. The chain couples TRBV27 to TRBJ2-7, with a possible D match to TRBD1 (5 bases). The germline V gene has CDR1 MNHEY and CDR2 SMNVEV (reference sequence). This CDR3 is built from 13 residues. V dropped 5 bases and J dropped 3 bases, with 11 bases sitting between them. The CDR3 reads CASSNRIDYEQYF. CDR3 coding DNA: TGTGCCAGCAGTAACAGGATTGACTACGAGCAGTACTTC.

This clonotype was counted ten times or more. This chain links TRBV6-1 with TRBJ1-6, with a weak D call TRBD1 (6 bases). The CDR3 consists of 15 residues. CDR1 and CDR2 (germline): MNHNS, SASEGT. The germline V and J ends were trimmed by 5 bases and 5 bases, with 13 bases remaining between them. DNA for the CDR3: TGTGCCAGCAGTTACGGGACAAGAAATAATTCACCCCTCCACTTT. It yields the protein CASSYGTRNNSPLHF.

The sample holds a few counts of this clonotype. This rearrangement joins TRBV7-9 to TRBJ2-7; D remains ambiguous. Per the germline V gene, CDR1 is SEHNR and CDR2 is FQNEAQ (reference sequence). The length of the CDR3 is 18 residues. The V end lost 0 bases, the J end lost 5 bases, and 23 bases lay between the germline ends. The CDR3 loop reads CASSLAIATDLTSDEQYF. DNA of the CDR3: TGTGCCAGCAGCTTAGCGATTGCTACTGACCTTACTTCAGACGAGCAGTACTTC.

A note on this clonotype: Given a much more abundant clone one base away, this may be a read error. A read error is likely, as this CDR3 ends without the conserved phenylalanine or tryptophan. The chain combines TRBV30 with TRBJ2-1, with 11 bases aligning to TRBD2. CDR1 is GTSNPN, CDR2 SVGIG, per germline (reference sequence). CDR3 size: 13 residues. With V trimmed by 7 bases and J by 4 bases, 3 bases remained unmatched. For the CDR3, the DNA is TGTGCCTCCGGGACTAGCGGATACAATGAGCAGTTCTCC. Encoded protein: CASGTSGYNEQFS.

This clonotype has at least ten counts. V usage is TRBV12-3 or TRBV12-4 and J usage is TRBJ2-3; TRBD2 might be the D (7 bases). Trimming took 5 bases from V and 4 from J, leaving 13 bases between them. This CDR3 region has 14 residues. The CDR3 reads CASSQEGGADTQYF. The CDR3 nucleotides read TGTGCCAGCAGTCAGGAGGGGGGGGCAGATACGCAGTATTTT.

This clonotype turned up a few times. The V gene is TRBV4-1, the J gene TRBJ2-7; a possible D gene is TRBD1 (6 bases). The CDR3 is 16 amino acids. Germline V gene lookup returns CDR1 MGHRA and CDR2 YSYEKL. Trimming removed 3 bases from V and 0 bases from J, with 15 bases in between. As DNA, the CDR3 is TGCGCCAGCAGCCAGGATCCGGGACAATACTCCTACGAGCAGTACTTC. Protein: CASSQDPGQYSYEQYF.

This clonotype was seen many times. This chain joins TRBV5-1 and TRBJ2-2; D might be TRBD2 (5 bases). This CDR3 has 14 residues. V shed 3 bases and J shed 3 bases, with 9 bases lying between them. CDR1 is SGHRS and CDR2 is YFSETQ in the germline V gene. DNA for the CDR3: TGCGCCAGCAGCTGGACTCTATACACCGGGGAGCTGTTTTTT. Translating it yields CASSWTLYTGELFF. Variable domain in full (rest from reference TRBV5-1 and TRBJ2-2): KAGVTQTPRYLIKTRGQQVTLSCSPISGHRSVSWYQQTPGQGLQFLFEYFSETQRNKGNFPGRFSGRQFSNSRSEMNVSTLELGDSALYLCASSWTLYTGELFFGEGSRLTVL.

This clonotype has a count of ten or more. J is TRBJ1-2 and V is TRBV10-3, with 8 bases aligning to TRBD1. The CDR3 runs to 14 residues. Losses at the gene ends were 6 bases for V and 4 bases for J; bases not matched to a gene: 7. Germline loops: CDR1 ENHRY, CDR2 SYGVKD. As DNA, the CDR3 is TGTGCCATCAGCGAACGGACAGGGAGCTATGGCTACACCTTC. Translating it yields CAISERTGSYGYTF.

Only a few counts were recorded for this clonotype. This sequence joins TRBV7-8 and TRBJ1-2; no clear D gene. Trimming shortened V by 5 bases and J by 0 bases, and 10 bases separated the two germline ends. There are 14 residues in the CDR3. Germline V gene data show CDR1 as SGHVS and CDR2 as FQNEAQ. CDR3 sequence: CASSRGIANYGYTF. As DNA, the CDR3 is TGTGCCAGCAGCCGAGGCATAGCTAACTATGGCTACACCTTC.

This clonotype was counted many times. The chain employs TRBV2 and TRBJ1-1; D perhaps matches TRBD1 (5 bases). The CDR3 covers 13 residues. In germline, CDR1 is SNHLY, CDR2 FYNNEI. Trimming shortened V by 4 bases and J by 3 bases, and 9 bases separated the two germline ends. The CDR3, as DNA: TGTGCCAGCAGTGTCCAGGGATACACTGAAGCTTTCTTT. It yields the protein CASSVQGYTEAFF.

CDR3 loop: CASSSYRDLNSPLHF. CDR3 bases: TGTGCCAGCAGCTCATACCGGGATCTGAATTCACCCCTCCACTTT. The genes are TRBV7-8 and TRBJ1-6; D gene ambiguous. Germline lookup yields CDR1 SGHVS and CDR2 FQNEAQ. This CDR3 region has 15 residues. With 4 bases removed from V and 7 bases from J, the gap between germline ends came to 14 bases.

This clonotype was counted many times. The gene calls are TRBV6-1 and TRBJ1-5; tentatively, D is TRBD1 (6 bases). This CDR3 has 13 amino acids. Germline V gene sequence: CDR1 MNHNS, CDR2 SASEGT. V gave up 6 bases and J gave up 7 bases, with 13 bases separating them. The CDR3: CASSPQGTQPQHF. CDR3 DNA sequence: TGTGCCAGCAGCCCACAGGGAACCCAGCCCCAGCATTTT.

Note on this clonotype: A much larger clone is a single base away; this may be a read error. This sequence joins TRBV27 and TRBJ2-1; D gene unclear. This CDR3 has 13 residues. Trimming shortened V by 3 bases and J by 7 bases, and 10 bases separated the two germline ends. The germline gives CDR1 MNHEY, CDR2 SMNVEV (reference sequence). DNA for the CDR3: TGTGCCAGCAGTTTGGTCAGCCCGAATGAGCAGTTCTTC. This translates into CASSLVSPNEQFF.

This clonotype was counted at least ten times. The CDR3 sequence is CASSHPGPGTEAFF. CDR3 DNA: TGTGCCAGCAGCCACCCGGGCCCGGGCACTGAAGCTTTCTTT. The chain carries TRBV3-1 and TRBJ1-1; no definite D call. There are 14 residues in the CDR3. Germline V gene sequence: CDR1 LGHDT, CDR2 YNNKEL (reference sequence). V lost 3 bases and J lost 4, with 12 bases in between.

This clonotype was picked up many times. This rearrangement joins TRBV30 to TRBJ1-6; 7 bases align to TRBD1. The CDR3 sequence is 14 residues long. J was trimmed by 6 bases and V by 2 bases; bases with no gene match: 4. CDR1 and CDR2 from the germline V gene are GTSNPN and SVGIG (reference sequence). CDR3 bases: TGTGCCTGGAGTCCCGGGACAGTTAATTCACCCCTCCACTTT. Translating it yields CAWSPGTVNSPLHF.

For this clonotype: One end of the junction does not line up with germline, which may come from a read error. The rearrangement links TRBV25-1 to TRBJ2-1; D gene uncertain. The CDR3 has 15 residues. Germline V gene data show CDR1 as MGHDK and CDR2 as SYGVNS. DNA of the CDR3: TGTGCCAGCAGCGCACTGATACTTTCCTACAATGAGCAGTCCTTC. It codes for CASSALILSYNEQSF. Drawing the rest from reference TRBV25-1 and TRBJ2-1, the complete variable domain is EADIYQTPRYLVIGTGKKITLECSQTMGHDKMYWYQQDPGMELHLIHYSYGVNSTEKGDLSSESTVSRIRTEHFPLTLESARPSHTSQYLCASSALILSYNEQSFGPGTRLTVL.

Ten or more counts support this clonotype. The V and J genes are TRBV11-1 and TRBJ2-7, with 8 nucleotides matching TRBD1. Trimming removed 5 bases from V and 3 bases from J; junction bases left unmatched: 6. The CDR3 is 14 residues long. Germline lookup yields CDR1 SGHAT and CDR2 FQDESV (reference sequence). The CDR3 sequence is CASSAGQGNYEQYF. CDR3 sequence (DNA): TGTGCCAGCAGCGCCGGACAGGGAAACTACGAGCAGTACTTC. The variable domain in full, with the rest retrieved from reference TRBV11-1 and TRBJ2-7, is EAEVAQSPRYKITEKSQAVAFWCDPISGHATLYWYRQILGQGPELLVQFQDESVVDDSQLPKDRFSAERLKGVDSTLKIQPAELGDSAMYLCASSAGQGNYEQYFGPGTRLTVT.

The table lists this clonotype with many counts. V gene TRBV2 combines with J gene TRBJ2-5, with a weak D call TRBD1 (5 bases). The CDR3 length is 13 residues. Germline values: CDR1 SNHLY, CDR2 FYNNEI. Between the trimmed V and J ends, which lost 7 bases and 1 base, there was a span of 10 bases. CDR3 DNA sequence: TGTGCCAGCATTAGGGGTTTCCAAGAGACCCAGTACTTC. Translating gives CASIRGFQETQYF.

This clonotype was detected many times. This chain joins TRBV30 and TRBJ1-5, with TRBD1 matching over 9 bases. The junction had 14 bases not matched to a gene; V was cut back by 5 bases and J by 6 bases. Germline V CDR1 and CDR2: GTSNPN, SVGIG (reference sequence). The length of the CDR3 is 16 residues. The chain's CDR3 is CAWAPSGTGYLQPQHF. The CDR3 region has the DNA TGTGCCTGGGCCCCCTCCGGGACAGGGTACCTTCAGCCCCAGCATTTT. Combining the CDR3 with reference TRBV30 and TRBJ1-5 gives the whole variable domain SQTIHQWPATLVQPVGSPLSLECTVEGTSNPNLYWYRQAAGRGLQLLFYSVGIGQISSEVPQNLSASRPQDRQFILSSKKLLLSDSGFYLCAWAPSGTGYLQPQHFGDGTRLSIL.

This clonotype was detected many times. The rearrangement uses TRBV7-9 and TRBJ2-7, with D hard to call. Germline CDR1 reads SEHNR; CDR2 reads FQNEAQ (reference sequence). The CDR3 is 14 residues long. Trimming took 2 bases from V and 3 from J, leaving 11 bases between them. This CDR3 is CASSLSFSSYEQYF. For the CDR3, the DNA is TGTGCCAGCAGCTTATCCTTCAGCAGCTACGAGCAGTACTTC. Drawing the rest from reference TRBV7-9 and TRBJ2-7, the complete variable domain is DTGVSQNPRHKITKRGQNVTFRCDPISEHNRLYWYRQTLGQGPEFLTYFQNEAQLEKSRLLSDRFSAERPKGSFSTLEIQRTEQGDSAMYLCASSLSFSSYEQYFGPGTRLTVT.